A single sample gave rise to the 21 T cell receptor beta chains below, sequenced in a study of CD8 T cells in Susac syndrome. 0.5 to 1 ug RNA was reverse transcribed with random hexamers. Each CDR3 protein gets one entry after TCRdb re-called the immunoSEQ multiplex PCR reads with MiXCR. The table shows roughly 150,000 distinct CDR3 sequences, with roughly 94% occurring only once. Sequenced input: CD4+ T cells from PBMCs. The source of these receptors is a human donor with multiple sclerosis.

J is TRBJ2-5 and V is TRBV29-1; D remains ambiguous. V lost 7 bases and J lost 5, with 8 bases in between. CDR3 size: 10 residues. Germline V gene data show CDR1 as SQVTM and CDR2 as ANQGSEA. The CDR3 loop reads CSGVRETQYF. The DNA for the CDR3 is TGCAGCGGGGTACGGGAGACCCAGTACTTC.

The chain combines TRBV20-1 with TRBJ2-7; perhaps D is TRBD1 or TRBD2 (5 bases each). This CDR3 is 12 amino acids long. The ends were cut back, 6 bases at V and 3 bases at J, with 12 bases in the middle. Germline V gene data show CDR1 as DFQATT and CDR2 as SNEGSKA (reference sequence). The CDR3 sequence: CSARDRYYEQYF. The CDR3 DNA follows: TGCAGTGCCCGGGACCGGTACTACGAGCAGTACTTC.

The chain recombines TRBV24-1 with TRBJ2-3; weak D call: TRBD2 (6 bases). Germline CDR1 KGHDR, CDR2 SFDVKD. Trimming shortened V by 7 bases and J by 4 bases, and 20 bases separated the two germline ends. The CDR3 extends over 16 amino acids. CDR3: CATSGGRSGSSDTQYF. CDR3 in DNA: TGTGCCACCAGCGGAGGTAGGAGCGGGTCTTCAGATACGCAGTATTTT.

The CDR3 here is CASRQGPFFYTF. CDR3 nucleotide sequence: TGTGCCAGCAGACAGGGGCCCTTTTTCTACACCTTC. This rearrangement joins TRBV27 to TRBJ1-2, with 7 bases fitting TRBD1. CDR3 length: 12 residues. From germline, CDR1 is MNHEY and CDR2 SMNVEV (reference sequence). V lost 6 bases and J lost 10; bases outside the gene matches: 8.

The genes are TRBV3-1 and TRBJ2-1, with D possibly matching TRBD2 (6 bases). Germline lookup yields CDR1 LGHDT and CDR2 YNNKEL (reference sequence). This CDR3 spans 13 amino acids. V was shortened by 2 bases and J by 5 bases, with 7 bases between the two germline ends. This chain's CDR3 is CASSQLANNEQFF. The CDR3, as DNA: TGTGCCAGCAGCCAACTAGCGAACAATGAGCAGTTCTTC.

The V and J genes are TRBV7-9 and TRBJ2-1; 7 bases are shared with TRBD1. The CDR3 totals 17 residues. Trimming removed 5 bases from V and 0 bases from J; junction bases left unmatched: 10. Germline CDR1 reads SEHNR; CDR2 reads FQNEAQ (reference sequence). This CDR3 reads CASSTRQGPSSYNEQFF. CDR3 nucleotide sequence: TGTGCCAGCAGCACACGACAGGGCCCCAGCTCCTACAATGAGCAGTTCTTC. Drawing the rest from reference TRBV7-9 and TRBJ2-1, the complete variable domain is DTGVSQNPRHKITKRGQNVTFRCDPISEHNRLYWYRQTLGQGPEFLTYFQNEAQLEKSRLLSDRFSAERPKGSFSTLEIQRTEQGDSAMYLCASSTRQGPSSYNEQFFGPGTRLTVL.

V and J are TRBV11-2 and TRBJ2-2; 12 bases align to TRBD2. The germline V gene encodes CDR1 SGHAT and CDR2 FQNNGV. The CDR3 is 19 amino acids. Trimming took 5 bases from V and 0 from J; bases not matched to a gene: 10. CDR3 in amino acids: CASSPRLAGEFANTGELFF. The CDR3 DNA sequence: TGTGCCAGCAGCCCCAGACTAGCGGGAGAATTCGCGAACACCGGGGAGCTGTTTTTT.

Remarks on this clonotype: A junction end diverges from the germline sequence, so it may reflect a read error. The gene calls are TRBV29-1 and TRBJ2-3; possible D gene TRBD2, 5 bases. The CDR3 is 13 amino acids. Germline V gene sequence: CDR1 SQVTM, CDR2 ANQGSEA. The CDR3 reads CSVEAASRDTQYF. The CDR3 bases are TGCAGCGTTGAAGCTGCTAGCAGAGATACGCAGTATTTT.

The CDR3 loop reads CASSHLRQGSNYGYTF. CDR3 DNA sequence: TGTGCCAGCAGCCACCTCCGACAGGGAAGTAACTATGGCTACACCTTC. This chain connects TRBV3-1 to TRBJ1-2; 7 nucleotides match TRBD1. The germline V gene has CDR1 LGHDT and CDR2 YNNKEL (reference sequence). Trimming at V came to 3 bases and at J to 1 base, leaving 8 bases not matched to a gene. There are 16 residues in the CDR3.

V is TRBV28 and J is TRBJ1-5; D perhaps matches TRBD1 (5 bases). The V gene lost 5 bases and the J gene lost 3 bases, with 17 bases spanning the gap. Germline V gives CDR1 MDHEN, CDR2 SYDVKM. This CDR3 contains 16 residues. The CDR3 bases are TGTGCCAGCAGTCCCGGGGACCGAACCGTCAATCAGCCCCAGCATTTT. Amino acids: CASSPGDRTVNQPQHF.

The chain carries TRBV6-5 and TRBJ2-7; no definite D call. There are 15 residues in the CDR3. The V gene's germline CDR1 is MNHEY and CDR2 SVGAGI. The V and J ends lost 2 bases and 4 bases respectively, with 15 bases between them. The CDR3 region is CASSYRPEGRYEQYF. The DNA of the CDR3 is TGTGCCAGCAGTTACAGGCCGGAAGGCAGGTACGAGCAGTACTTC.

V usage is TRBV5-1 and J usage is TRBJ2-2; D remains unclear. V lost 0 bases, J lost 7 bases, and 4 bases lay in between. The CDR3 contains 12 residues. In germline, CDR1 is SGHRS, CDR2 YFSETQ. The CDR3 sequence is CASSLVDGELFF. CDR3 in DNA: TGCGCCAGCAGCTTGGTTGACGGGGAGCTGTTTTTT.

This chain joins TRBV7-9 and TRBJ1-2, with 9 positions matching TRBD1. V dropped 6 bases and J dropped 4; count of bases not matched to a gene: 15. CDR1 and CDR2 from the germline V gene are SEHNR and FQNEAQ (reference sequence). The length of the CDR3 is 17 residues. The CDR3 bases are TGTGCCAGCAGTTGTACAGGGGGCGAGGAAGCTTGCTATGGCTACACCTTC. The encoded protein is CASSCTGGEEACYGYTF.

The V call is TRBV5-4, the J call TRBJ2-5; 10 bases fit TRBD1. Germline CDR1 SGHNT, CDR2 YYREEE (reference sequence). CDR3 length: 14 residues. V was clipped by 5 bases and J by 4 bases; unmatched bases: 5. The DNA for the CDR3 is TGTGCCAGCAGGGGGGACAGGGGAAGAGAGACCCAGTACTTC. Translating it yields CASRGDRGRETQYF.

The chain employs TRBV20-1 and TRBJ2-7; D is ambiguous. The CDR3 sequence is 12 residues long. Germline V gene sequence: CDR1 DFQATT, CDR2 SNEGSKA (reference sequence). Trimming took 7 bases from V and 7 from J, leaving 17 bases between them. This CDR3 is CSGRIGAGEQYF. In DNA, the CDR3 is TGCAGTGGTCGTATAGGAGCAGGAGAGCAGTACTTC.

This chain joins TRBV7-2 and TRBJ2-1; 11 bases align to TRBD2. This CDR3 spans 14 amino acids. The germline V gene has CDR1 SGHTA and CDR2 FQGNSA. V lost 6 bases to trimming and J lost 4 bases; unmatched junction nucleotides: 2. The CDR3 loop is CASSTSGGYNEQFF. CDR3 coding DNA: TGTGCCAGCAGTACTAGCGGGGGTTACAATGAGCAGTTCTTC.

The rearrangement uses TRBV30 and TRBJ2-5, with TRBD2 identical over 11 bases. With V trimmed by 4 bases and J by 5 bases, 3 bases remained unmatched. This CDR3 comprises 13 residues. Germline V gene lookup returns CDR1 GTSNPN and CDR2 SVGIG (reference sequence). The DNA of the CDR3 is TGTGCCTGGAAACTAGCGGGAGTTGAGACCCAGTACTTC. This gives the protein CAWKLAGVETQYF.

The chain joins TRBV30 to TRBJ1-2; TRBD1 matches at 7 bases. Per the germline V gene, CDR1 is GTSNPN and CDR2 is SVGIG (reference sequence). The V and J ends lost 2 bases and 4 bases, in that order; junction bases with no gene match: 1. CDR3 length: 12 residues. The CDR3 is CAWSTGAYGYTF. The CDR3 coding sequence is TGTGCCTGGAGTACAGGGGCCTATGGCTACACCTTC.

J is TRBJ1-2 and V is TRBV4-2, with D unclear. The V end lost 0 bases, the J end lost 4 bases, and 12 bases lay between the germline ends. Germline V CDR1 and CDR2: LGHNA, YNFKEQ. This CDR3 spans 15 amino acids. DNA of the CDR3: TGTGCCAGCAGCCAAGATAAGGGTTGGCTCTATGGCTACACCTTC. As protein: CASSQDKGWLYGYTF.

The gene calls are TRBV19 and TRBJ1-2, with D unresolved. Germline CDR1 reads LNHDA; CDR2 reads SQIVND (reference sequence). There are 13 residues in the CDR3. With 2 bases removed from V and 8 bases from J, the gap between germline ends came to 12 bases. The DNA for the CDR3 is TGTGCCAGTAGTATAACGGGAGCTCGGGGCTACACCTTC. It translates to CASSITGARGYTF. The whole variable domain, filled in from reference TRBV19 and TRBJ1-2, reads DGGITQSPKYLFRKEGQNVTLSCEQNLNHDAMYWYRQDPGQGLRLIYYSQIVNDFQKGDIAEGYSVSREKKESFPLTVTSAQKNPTAFYLCASSITGARGYTFGSGTRLTVV.

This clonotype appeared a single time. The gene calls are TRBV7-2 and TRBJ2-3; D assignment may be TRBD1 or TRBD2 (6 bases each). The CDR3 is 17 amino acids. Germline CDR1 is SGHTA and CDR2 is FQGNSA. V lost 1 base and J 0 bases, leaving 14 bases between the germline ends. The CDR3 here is CASSLGRGLHSTDTQYF. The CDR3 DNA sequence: TGTGCCAGCAGCTTAGGCCGGGGGCTCCACAGCACAGATACGCAGTATTTT.